There are many counts of the clone carrying this T cell receptor beta chain. What it recognizes is unknown. A single record per CDR3 protein comes from TCRdb applying MiXCR to the 5' RACE reads. Of some 220,000 distinct CDR3 sequences listed, 5.5% to 7.5% are singletons. These data originate in a study of CD8 T cells in ankylosing spondylitis. Findings and caveats of the study: What appeared characteristic of ankylosing spondylitis blood was a TCR beta motif of 7 or 8 highly homologous variants.

The TCR comes from a male donor with ankylosing spondylitis. The sample taken for sequencing was blood, either unsorted or a sorted T cell fraction (not recorded which).

The CDR3 region is CSADDRVNTGELFF. DNA for the CDR3: TGCAGTGCGGATGACAGGGTTAACACCGGGGAGCTGTTTTTT. V and J are TRBV20-1 and TRBJ2-2; 7 bases are a match to TRBD1. The CDR3 is 14 amino acids. Unmatched junction bases numbered 6, after V lost 6 bases and J lost 2 bases. Germline-derived CDR1 and CDR2 are DFQATT and SNEGSKA (reference sequence).